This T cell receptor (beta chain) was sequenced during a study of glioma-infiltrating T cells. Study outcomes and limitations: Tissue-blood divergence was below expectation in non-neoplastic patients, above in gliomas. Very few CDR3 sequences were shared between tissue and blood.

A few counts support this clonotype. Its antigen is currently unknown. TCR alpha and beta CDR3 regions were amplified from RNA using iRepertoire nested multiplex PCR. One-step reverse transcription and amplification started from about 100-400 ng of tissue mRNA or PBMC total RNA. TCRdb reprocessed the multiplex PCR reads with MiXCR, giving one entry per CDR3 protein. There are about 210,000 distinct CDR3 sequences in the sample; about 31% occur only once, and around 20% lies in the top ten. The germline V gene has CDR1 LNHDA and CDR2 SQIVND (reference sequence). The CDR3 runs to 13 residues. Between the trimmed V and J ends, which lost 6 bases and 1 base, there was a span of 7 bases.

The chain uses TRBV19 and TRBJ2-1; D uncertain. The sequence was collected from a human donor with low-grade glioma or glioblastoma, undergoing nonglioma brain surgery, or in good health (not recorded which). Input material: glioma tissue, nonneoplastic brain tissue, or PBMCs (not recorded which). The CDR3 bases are TGTGCCAGTAGCGGCGTTTCCTACAATGAGCAGTTCTTC. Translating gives CASSGVSYNEQFF.